Listed here are 5 T cell receptor beta chains from one sample, sequenced in a study of CD8 T cells in ankylosing spondylitis. A single record per CDR3 protein comes from TCRdb applying MiXCR to the 5' RACE reads. The table shows 250,000 to 400,000 distinct CDR3 sequences, with roughly 12% occurring only once. Input material: blood, either unsorted or a sorted T cell fraction (not recorded which). The receptor source for this set is a female donor with ankylosing spondylitis or in good health (not recorded which).

This clonotype was seen a few times. The chain employs TRBV5-1 and TRBJ1-6; D unresolved. V was shortened by 4 bases and J by 9 bases, with 17 bases between the two germline ends. Germline V gives CDR1 SGHRS, CDR2 YFSETQ. The CDR3 runs to 15 residues. The CDR3 region is CASSPRAIRGSPLHF. The CDR3 bases are TGCGCCAGCAGCCCCCGGGCCATCCGAGGTTCACCCCTCCACTTT.

This clonotype has only a few counts. The J gene is TRBJ2-1, the V gene TRBV5-4; D remains ambiguous. Trimming cost V 0 bases and J 2 bases, with 12 bases left between them. From germline, CDR1 is SGHNT and CDR2 YYREEE (reference sequence). This CDR3 region has 16 residues. CDR3 bases: TGTGCCAGCAGCTTGGGGACCGGGCCAGCCTACAATGAGCAGTTCTTC. It translates to CASSLGTGPAYNEQFF. Looking up the rest from reference TRBV5-4 and TRBJ2-1 gives the full variable domain: ETGVTQSPTHLIKTRGQQVTLRCSSQSGHNTVSWYQQALGQGPQFIFQYYREEENGRGNFPPRFSGLQFPNYSSELNVNALELDDSALYLCASSLGTGPAYNEQFFGPGTRLTVL.

This clonotype was detected many times. This chain uses TRBV20-1 with TRBJ1-6, with TRBD1 matching 7 bases. Unmatched junction bases numbered 10, after V lost 3 bases and J lost 8 bases. This CDR3 spans 15 amino acids. Germline V gene data show CDR1 as DFQATT and CDR2 as SNEGSKA (reference sequence). CDR3: CSASPPTGADSPLHF. The CDR3 nucleotides are TGCAGTGCTAGCCCTCCTACAGGGGCGGATTCACCCCTCCACTTT.

This clonotype was recorded at least ten times. CDR3 region: CSARPVSGGGNEQFF. The CDR3 DNA sequence: TGCAGTGCTAGACCTGTTAGCGGGGGGGGGAATGAGCAGTTCTTC. The V gene is TRBV20-1, the J gene TRBJ2-1; 11 nucleotides agree with TRBD2. Trimming took 2 bases from V and 7 from J; bases not matched to a gene: 7. Germline V lookup: CDR1 DFQATT, CDR2 SNEGSKA (reference sequence). The CDR3 length is 15 residues.

The V call is TRBV27, the J call TRBJ2-5, with TRBD2 as a possible D gene (6 bases). Germline CDR1 is MNHEY and CDR2 is SMNVEV (reference sequence). The CDR3 has 14 residues. Trimming pared 4 bases from V and 3 bases from J, leaving 12 bases between. CDR3 residues: CASSSLASKETQYF. The CDR3 DNA reads TGTGCCAGCAGTTCGCTAGCGTCTAAAGAGACCCAGTACTTC.